These T cell receptor beta chains were read from a single sample in a study of response to subunit inactivated influenza vaccine. TCRdb reprocessed the RT-PCR reads via MiXCR and lists one record per CDR3 protein. The sample lists about 520,000 distinct CDR3 sequences, around 7.9% occurring once. Sequencing was performed on PBMCs from blood, taken roughly 24 months after vaccination. The receptors stem from a man aged 50 to 69 who received an inactivated influenza vaccine. CDR3s include the opening cysteine and the closing phenylalanine or tryptophan. The order of the fields is J gene, D gene, clone size, V gene, CDR3 DNA, CDR3 protein. D genes are given only for firm matches. Clone size is not always given. Where it is, it says once, few, many or a class for expanded clones.

TRBJ2-1,TRBD2,few,TRBV7-2,TGTGCCAGCAGCCTAACCCTAGCGGGAGGGTATGAGCAGTTCTTC,CASSLTLAGGYEQFF
TRBJ2-1,.,.,TRBV12-3/TRBV12-4,TGTGCCAGCAGTCACCGGGAGACGAATGAGCAGTTCTTC,CASSHRETNEQFF
TRBJ2-3,TRBD2,few,TRBV5-8,TGTGCCAGCAGCTTGGGTTTAGCGGGAGGATTGGGTACGCAGTATTTT,CASSLGLAGGLGTQYF
TRBJ2-7,.,.,TRBV18,TGTGCCAGCTCACCACTGGAAGCGGACTCCTACGAGCAGTACTTC,CASSPLEADSYEQYF
TRBJ1-5,.,many,TRBV7-2,TGTGCCAGCAGTCGCGACAGAAATCAGCCCCAGCATTTT,CASSRDRNQPQHF
TRBJ2-3,.,.,TRBV7-6,TGTGCCAGCAGCTCCCGACAGGAAAGCACAGATACGCAGTATTTT,CASSSRQESTDTQYF
TRBJ2-5,.,many,TRBV20-1,TGCAGTGCCCGTCGGACAGTCCAAGAGACCCAGTACTTC,CSARRTVQETQYF
TRBJ2-2,TRBD2,.,TRBV29-1,TGCAGCGTTGCCTCTCCCCCCGGGACTAGCGGGAGGGGCGACACCGGGGAGCTGTTTTTT,CSVASPPGTSGRGDTGELFF
TRBJ2-3,.,.,TRBV7-9,TGTGCCAGCAGCTTAGAGGAGGGCCAGAGCACAGATACGCAGTATTTT,CASSLEEGQSTDTQYF
TRBJ2-7,.,few,TRBV18,TGTGCCAGCTCACCACCGACCCACGAGCAGTACTTC,CASSPPTHEQYF
TRBJ2-3,TRBD2,few,TRBV14,TGTGCCAGCAGCCCGTTCGTCTCCACAGCGGGGTACACAGATACGCAGTATTTT,CASSPFVSTAGYTDTQYF
TRBJ2-2,.,many,TRBV5-1,TGTGCCAGCAGCTTAGATCGGGTCACCGGGGAGCTGTTTTTT,CASSLDRVTGELFF
TRBJ1-5,.,.,TRBV7-2,TGTGCCAGCAGCTTAGAGGCAGCCCTTAGCAATCAGCCCCAGCATTTT,CASSLEAALSNQPQHF
TRBJ2-1,.,few,TRBV7-3,TGTGCCAGCAGCTCGTCCAGGGGAGGTGAGCAGTTCTTC,CASSSSRGGEQFF
TRBJ1-2,TRBD1,many,TRBV4-1,TGCGCCAGCAGCCCAACCGGACAGGGGAACTATGGCTACACCTTC,CASSPTGQGNYGYTF
TRBJ2-1,.,many,TRBV5-1,TGCGCCAGCAGCTTGGGCGACAGCATGGACTACAATGAGCAGTTCTTC,CASSLGDSMDYNEQFF
TRBJ2-5,.,few,TRBV5-1,TGCGCCAGCAGCTTGGGGGGACAAATCCGAGAGACCCAGTACTTC,CASSLGGQIRETQYF
TRBJ1-1,.,.,TRBV7-2,TGTGCCAGCAGACTTAATCAGGGGAACACTGAAGCTTTCTTT,CASRLNQGNTEAFF
TRBJ2-7,.,.,TRBV20-1,TGCAGTGCTAGAGAAGGGGACCCGGACCGCGACGAGCAGTACTTC,CSAREGDPDRDEQYF
TRBJ2-4,.,few,TRBV2,TGTGCCAGCAGGGCAAAACTCCGGGTCCCCTTGAACATTCAGTACTTC,CASRAKLRVPLNIQYF
TRBJ2-5,.,.,TRBV6-5,TGTGCCAGCAGTTACTCGAACGGGCCGCAAGAGACCCAGTACTTC,CASSYSNGPQETQYF
TRBJ1-3,.,.,TRBV19,TGTGCCAGTAGTAGATCGGGGATGTCTGGAAACACCATATATTTT,CASSRSGMSGNTIYF
TRBJ2-2,.,few,TRBV6-2/TRBV6-3,TGTGCCAGCAGTTACTATAGGACATCTACCGGGGAGCTGTTTTTT,CASSYYRTSTGELFF
TRBJ2-7,.,few,TRBV6-2/TRBV6-3,TGTGCCAGCAGCACGATCGCCTACGAGCAGTACTTC,CASSTIAYEQYF
TRBJ2-7,.,many,TRBV27,TGTGCCAGCAGTCCCCGGGCAGCCTACGAGCAGTACTTC,CASSPRAAYEQYF
TRBJ2-1,.,many,TRBV5-1,TGCGCCAGCCAGGAGGGGCGCAATGAGCAGTTCTTC,CASQEGRNEQFF
TRBJ1-5,.,few,TRBV5-1,TGCGCCAGCAGCTCTGGGTGGGGAGGCAATCAGCCCCAGCATTTT,CASSSGWGGNQPQHF
TRBJ2-3,TRBD1,many,TRBV10-3,TGTGCCATCAGTGAGCAGGGGGCGCCTGATACGCAGTATTTT,CAISEQGAPDTQYF
TRBJ2-7,TRBD1,.,TRBV7-2,TGTGCCAGCAGCTTAGCCGGACAGGGCGTTTACCCCTACGAGCAGTACTTC,CASSLAGQGVYPYEQYF
TRBJ2-2,.,few,TRBV30,TGTGCCTGGAGCCAAGCCCTAGGGGAGCTGTTTTTT,CAWSQALGELFF
TRBJ2-3,.,.,TRBV20-1,TGCAGTGCTCACGACCGAGGACGAAGCACAGATACGCAGTATTTT,CSAHDRGRSTDTQYF
TRBJ2-7,TRBD1,.,TRBV29-1,TGCAGCGGGGGGCTGGACAGGGCGGCCGAGCAGTACTTC,CSGGLDRAAEQYF
TRBJ2-7,.,.,TRBV3-1,TGTGCCAGCAGCCAAGGAAAGGACAGAGAGGTGTACGAGCAGTACTTC,CASSQGKDREVYEQYF
TRBJ1-1,.,.,TRBV20-1,TGCAGTGCTAGACTCATGGGGCTCCGTGCGAACACTGAAGCTTTCTTT,CSARLMGLRANTEAFF
TRBJ2-5,.,few,TRBV29-1,TGCAGCGTTGAAGAGCAGGGGCAGACCCAGTACTTC,CSVEEQGQTQYF
TRBJ2-3,TRBD2,few,TRBV10-2,TGCGCCAGCAGGGAACTAGCGGGAACTAGCACAGATACGCAGTATTTT,CASRELAGTSTDTQYF